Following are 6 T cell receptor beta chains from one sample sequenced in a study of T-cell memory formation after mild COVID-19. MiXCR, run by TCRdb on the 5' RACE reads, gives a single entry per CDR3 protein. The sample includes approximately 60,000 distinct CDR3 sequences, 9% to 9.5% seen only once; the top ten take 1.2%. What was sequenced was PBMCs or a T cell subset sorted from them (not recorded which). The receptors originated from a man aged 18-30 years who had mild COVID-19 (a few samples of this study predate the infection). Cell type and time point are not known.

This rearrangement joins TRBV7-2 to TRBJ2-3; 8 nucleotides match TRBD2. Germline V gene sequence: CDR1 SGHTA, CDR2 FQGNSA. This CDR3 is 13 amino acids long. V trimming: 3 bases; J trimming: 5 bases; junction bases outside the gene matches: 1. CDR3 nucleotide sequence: TGTGCCAGCAGCTTCAGCGGGGGAGATACGCAGTATTTT. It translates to CASSFSGGDTQYF.

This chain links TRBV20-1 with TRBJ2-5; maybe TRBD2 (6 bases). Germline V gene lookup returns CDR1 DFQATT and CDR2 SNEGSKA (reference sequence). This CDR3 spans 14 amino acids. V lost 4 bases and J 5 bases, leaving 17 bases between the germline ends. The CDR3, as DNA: TGCAGTGCTATACGCAATGGAGGGCCGGAGACCCAGTACTTC. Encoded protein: CSAIRNGGPETQYF.

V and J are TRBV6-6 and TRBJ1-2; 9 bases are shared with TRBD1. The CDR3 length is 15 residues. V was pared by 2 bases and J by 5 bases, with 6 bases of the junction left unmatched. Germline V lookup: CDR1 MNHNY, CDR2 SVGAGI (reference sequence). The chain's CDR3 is CASSYAQTGGYGYTF. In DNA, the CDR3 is TGTGCCAGCAGTTACGCCCAGACAGGGGGGTATGGCTACACCTTC.

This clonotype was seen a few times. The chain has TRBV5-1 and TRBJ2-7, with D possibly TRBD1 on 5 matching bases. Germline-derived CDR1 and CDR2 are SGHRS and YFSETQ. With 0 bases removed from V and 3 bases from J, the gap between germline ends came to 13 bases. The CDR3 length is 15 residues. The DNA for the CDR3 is TGCGCCAGCAGCTTGGAGGCAGGGAATAGCTACGAGCAGTACTTC. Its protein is CASSLEAGNSYEQYF.

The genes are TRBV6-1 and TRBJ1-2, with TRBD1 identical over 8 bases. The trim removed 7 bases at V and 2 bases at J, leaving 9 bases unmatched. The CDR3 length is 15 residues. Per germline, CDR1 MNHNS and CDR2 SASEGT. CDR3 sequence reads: CASNSPQGANYGYTF. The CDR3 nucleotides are TGTGCCAGCAACTCACCTCAGGGGGCGAACTATGGCTACACCTTC.

CDR3 sequence reads: CASSPPGNEQFF. The CDR3 region has the DNA TGTGCCAGCAGCCCCCCGGGCAATGAGCAGTTCTTC. J is TRBJ2-1 and V is TRBV12-3 or TRBV12-4; D gene unclear. The ends were cut back, 6 bases at V and 6 bases at J, with 9 bases in the middle. The CDR3 contains 12 residues.